Listed here is a single TCR beta chain. Other nucleotide sequences from this sample produce the same CDR3. This record belongs to a study of blood T cell repertoires in COVID-19. Study in general: Collection of acute and convalescent COVID-19 samples took place in the United States, Italy and Spain. Sources were T cells, B-cell-depleted T cells, or PBMCs; the material itself was cDNA or gDNA.

As handled by the study authors: Estimation of nucleated cell counts relied on the amplification of reference gene primers. TCRdb's copy holds only in-frame clones and misses some; the assay was immunoSEQ multiplex PCR. D and trimming come from the DNA, and the V and J calls and clone size come from that table. Here the sample spans about 200,000 clones, approximately 90% being singletons. There are 14 residues in the CDR3. V lost 1 base, J lost 2 bases, and 1 base stayed unmatched. CDR1 SGHTA and CDR2 FQGNSA come from the germline V gene. Sequencing input: peripheral blood. The chain combines TRBV7-2 with TRBJ1-1; 7 bases line up with TRBD1. The receptor was isolated from a human donor in a cohort sampled during active COVID-19. This chain's CDR3 is CASSLEGGNTEAFF. The CDR3 region has the DNA TGTGCCAGCAGCTTAGAAGGGGGCAACACTGAAGCTTTCTTT.